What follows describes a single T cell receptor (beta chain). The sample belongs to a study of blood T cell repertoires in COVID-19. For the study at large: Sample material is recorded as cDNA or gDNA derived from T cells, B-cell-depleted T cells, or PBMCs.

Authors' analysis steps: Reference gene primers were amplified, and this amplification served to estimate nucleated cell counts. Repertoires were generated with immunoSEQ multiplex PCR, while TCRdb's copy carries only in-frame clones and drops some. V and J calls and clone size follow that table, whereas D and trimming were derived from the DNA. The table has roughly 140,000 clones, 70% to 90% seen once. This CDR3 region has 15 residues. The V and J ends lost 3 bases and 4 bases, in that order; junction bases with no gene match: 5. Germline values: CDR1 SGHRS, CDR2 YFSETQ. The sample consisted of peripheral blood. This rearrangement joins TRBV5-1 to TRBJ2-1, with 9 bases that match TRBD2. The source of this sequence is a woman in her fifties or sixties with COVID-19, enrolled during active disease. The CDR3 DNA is TGCGCCAGCAGCTCGAGACTAGCGGAATACAATGAGCAGTTCTTC. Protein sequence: CASSSRLAEYNEQFF. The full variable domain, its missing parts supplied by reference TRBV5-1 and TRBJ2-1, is KAGVTQTPRYLIKTRGQQVTLSCSPISGHRSVSWYQQTPGQGLQFLFEYFSETQRNKGNFPGRFSGRQFSNSRSEMNVSTLELGDSALYLCASSSRLAEYNEQFFGPGTRLTVL.